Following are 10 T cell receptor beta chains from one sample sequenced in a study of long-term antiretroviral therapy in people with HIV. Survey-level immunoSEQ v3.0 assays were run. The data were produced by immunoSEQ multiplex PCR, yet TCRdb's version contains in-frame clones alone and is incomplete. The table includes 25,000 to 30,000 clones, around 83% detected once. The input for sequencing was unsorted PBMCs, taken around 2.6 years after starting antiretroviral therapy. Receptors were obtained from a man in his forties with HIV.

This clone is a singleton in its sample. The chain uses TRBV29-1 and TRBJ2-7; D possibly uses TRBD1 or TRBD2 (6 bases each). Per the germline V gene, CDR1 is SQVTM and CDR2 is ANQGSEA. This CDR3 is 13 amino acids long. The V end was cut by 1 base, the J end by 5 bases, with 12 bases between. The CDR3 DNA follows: TGCAGCGTTGAAGGGGGGGCGAGGAACGAGCAGTACTTC. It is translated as CSVEGGARNEQYF.

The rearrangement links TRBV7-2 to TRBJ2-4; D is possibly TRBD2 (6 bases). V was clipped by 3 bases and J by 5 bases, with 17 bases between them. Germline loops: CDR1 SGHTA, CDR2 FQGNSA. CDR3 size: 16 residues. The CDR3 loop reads CASSLEPGLGQNIQYF. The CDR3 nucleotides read TGTGCCAGCAGCTTGGAACCGGGACTGGGGCAAAACATTCAGTACTTC. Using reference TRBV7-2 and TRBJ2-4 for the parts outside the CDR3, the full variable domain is GAGVSQSPSNKVTEKGKDVELRCDPISGHTALYWYRQSLGQGLEFLIYFQGNSAPDKSGLPSDRFSAERTGGSVSTLTIQRTQQEDSAVYLCASSLEPGLGQNIQYFGAGTRLSVL.

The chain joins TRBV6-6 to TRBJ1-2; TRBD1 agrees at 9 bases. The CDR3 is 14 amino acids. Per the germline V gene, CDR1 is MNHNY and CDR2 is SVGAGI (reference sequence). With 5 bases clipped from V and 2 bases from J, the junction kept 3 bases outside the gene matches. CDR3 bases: TGTGCCAGCAGTACAGGGGGCGCAAACTATGGCTACACCTTC. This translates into CASSTGGANYGYTF.

The CDR3 spells CASSLYLAGGPIAQYF. The CDR3 region has the DNA TGTGCCAGCAGTTTATATCTAGCGGGAGGGCCTATCGCCCAGTATTTT. The rearrangement joins TRBV27 to TRBJ2-3, with 12 nucleotides matching TRBD2. V was clipped by 1 base and J by 12 bases; unmatched bases: 11. From germline, CDR1 is MNHEY and CDR2 SMNVEV (reference sequence). This CDR3 region has 16 residues.

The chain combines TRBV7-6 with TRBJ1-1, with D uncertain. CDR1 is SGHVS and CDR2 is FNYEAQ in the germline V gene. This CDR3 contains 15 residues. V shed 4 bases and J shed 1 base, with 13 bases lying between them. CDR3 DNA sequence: TGTGCCAGCAGCTCCCATGGAGGGCGGAACACTGAAGCTTTCTTT. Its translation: CASSSHGGRNTEAFF.

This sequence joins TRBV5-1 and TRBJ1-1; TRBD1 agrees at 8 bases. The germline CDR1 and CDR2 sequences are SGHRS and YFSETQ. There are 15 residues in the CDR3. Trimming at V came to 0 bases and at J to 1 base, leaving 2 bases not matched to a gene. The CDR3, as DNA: TGCGCCAGCAGCTTGGGTGGACAGGGGAACACTGAAGCTTTCTTT. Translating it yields CASSLGGQGNTEAFF.

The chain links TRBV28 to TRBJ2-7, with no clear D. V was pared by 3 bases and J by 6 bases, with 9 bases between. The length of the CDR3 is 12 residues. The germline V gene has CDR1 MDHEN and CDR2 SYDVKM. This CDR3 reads CASSFGSSEQYF. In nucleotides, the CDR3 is TGTGCCAGCAGTTTTGGCAGTAGCGAGCAGTACTTC. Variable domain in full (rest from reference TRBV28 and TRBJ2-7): DVKVTQSSRYLVKRTGEKVFLECVQDMDHENMFWYRQDPGLGLRLIYFSYDVKMKEKGDIPEGYSVSREKKERFSLILESASTNQTSMYLCASSFGSSEQYFGPGTRLTVT.

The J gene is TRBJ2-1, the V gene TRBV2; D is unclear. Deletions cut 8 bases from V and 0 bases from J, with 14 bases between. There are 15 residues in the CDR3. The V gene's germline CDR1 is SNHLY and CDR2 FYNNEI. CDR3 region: CASRIHRSSYNEQFF. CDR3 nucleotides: TGTGCCAGCCGTATACATAGGAGCTCCTACAATGAGCAGTTCTTC.

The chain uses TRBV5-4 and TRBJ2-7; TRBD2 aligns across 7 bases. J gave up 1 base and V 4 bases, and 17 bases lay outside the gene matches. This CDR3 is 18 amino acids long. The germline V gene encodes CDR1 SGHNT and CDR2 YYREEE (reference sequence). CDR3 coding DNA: TGTGCCAGCAGCCCTCGAAGCACACTAGCGTCCCCATCCTACGAGCAGTACTTC. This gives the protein CASSPRSTLASPSYEQYF.

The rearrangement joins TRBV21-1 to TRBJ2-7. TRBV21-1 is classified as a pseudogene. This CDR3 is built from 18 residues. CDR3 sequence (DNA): TGTGCCAGCATCAAAGGAAGGCGGGTGGTCTCCGGACACTACGAGCAGTACTTC. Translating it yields CASIKGRRVVSGHYEQYF.